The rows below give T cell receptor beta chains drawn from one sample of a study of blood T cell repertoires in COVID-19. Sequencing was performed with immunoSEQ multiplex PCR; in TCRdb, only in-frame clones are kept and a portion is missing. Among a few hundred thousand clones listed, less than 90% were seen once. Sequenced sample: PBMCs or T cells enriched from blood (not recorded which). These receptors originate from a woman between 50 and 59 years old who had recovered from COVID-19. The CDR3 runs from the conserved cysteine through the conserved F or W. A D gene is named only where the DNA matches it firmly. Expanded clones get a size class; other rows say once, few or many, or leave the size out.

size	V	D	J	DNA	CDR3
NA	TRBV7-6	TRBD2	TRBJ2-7	TGTGCCAGCAGCAACCCGACTAGCGGGGGGCACGATCCTCCGTACTTC	CASSNPTSGGHDPPYF
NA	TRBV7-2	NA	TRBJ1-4	TGTGCCAGCAGCTTAGCACACCGTGAAAAACTGTTTTTT	CASSLAHREKLFF
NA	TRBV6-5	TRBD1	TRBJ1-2	TGTGCCAGCAGTTACTCGTTGGACAGGGGGCCTGGCTACACCTTC	CASSYSLDRGPGYTF
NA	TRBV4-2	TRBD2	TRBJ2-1	TGTGCCAGCAGCCCCGCGGGAGGAGCCTATGAGCAGTTCTTC	CASSPAGGAYEQFF
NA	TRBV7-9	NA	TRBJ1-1	TGTGCCAGCAGCTTAGACACGAACACTGAAGCTTTCTTT	CASSLDTNTEAFF
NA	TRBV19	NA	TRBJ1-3	TGTGCCAGTAGTATAGGGAGGGTTCAGGACACCATATATTTT	CASSIGRVQDTIYF
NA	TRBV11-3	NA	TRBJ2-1	TGTGCCAGCAGCGGTCGGAATGAGCAGTTCTTC	CASSGRNEQFF
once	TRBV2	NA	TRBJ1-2	TGTGCCAGCACTTTACAGGGATCGGGCGGCTACACCTTC	CASTLQGSGGYTF
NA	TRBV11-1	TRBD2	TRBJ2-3	TGTGCCAGCAGCCGACAAAAACTAGCGGGAGGGCCAGTGCAGTATTTT	CASSRQKLAGGPVQYF
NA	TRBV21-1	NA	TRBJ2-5	TGTGCCAGCAGACCGGGACTAGCGGGGGGGCCGGGGGAGACCCAGTACTTC	CASRPGLAGGPGETQYF
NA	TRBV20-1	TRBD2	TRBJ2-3	TGCAGTGCTAGTATACTAGCGGGAGGGGTGGTGGATACGCAGTATTTT	CSASILAGGVVDTQYF
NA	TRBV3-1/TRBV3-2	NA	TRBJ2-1	TGTGCCAGCAGCCAAGGAGAGGCCCATGAGCAGTTCTTC	CASSQGEAHEQFF
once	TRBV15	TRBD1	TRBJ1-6	TGTGCCACCAGCAGAGATCTCCCCGGGACAGGGGGTTCACCCCTCCACTTT	CATSRDLPGTGGSPLHF
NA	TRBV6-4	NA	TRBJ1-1	TGTGCCAGCAGTGACTCCCGTATCCGTGGGTACAGAAAAACGAACACTGAAGCTTTCTTT	CASSDSRIRGYRKTNTEAFF
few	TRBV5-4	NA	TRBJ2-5	TGTGCCAGCAGCCCCTCGGGGGTAATTGAGACCCAGTACTTC	CASSPSGVIETQYF
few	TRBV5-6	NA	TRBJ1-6	TGTGCCAGCAGCTTGGTTTCAAATTCACCCCTCCACTTT	CASSLVSNSPLHF
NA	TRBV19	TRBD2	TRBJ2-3	TGTGCCAGTAGTATAACTAGCGGAACTTTCACAGATACGCAGTATTTT	CASSITSGTFTDTQYF
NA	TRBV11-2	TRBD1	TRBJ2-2	TGTGCCAGCAGCTTACTCGGACAGGGGGCGAACACCGGGGAGCTGTTTTTT	CASSLLGQGANTGELFF
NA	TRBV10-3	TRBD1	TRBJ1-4	TGTGCCACTAGGGGACAGGATGAGAGTGAAAAACTGTTTTTT	CATRGQDESEKLFF
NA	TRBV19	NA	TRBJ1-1	TGTGCCAGTAGTATAGGTCCCCAGGGGCCAGCTTTCTTT	CASSIGPQGPAFF
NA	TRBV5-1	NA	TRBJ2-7	TGCGCCAGCAGCTTACGGACTCCTAGTTACGAGCAGTACTTC	CASSLRTPSYEQYF
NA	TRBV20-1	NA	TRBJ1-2	TGCAGTGCTAGTAGAGCGCAGGGTTGGTATGGCTACACCTTC	CSASRAQGWYGYTF
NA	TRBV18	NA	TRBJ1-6	TGTGCCAGCTCACTACCGACAGGACCTAATTCACCCCTCCACTTT	CASSLPTGPNSPLHF
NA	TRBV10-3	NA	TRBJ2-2	TGTGCCATCAGTGAGAAGAGCACCGGGGAGCTGTTTTTT	CAISEKSTGELFF
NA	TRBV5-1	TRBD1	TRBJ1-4	TGCGCCAGCAGCCACGGACAGGGTAGTGAAAAACTGTTTTTT	CASSHGQGSEKLFF
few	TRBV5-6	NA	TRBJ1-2	TGTGCCAGCAGCTTGGCATCAGGGATTGGCTACACCTTC	CASSLASGIGYTF
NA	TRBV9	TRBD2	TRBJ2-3	TGTGCCAGCAGCCCCCAACTAGCGGGGGGCACAGATACGCAGTATTTT	CASSPQLAGGTDTQYF
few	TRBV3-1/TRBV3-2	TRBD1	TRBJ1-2	TGTGCCAGCAGCCACCGAGACAGGGATTATGGCTACACCTTC	CASSHRDRDYGYTF
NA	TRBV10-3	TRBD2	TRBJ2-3	TGTGCCATCAGTGAACGTGGGAGGGCAGATACGCAGTATTTT	CAISERGRADTQYF
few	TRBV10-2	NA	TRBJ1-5	TGCGCCAGCAGCTCTGACAGGAATCAGCCCCAGCATTTT	CASSSDRNQPQHF